These 14 T cell receptor beta chains came from one sample sequenced in a study of T cell changes during pregnancy in multiple sclerosis. This table comes from immunoSEQ multiplex PCR, and its TCRdb copy is limited to in-frame clones, with some not included. This table has some 27,000 clones, roughly 89% appearing once. This material consisted of CD4+ T cells from peripheral blood mononuclear cells, taken in the second trimester of pregnancy. The receptors shown here come from a female donor with multiple sclerosis, enrolled in a pregnancy study.

The chain carries TRBV5-8 and TRBJ1-1; no definite D call. The germline CDR1 and CDR2 sequences are SGHTS and YDEGEE. V was trimmed by 1 base and J by 0 bases, leaving 10 bases between them. CDR3 size: 15 residues. The CDR3, as DNA: TGTGCCAGCAGCTTGTCCCGTCAGATGAACACTGAAGCTTTCTTT. Encoded protein: CASSLSRQMNTEAFF. Supplemented by reference TRBV5-8 and TRBJ1-1, the full variable domain reads EAGVTQSPTHLIKTRGQQATLRCSPISGHTSVYWYQQALGLGLQFLLWYDEGEERNRGNFPPRFSGRQFPNYSSELNVNALELEDSALYLCASSLSRQMNTEAFFGQGTRLTVV.

This clone was seen once. V gene TRBV28 combines with J gene TRBJ1-1; D unresolved. Trimming left V 1 base short and J 2 bases short, with 8 bases between. Germline V gene lookup returns CDR1 MDHEN and CDR2 SYDVKM. The CDR3 extends over 14 amino acids. CDR3 coding DNA: TGTGCCAGCAGTTTATTACCGCTAAACACTGAAGCTTTCTTT. Protein product: CASSLLPLNTEAFF.

J is TRBJ1-1 and V is TRBV19; D is unresolved. Germline V gene data show CDR1 as LNHDA and CDR2 as SQIVND (reference sequence). CDR3 length: 11 amino acids. With 3 bases removed from V and 10 bases from J, the gap between germline ends came to 9 bases. This CDR3 reads CASSMARGAFF. CDR3 coding DNA: TGTGCCAGTAGTATGGCCCGGGGAGCTTTCTTT.

This clone was detected only once. The chain uses TRBV6-6 and TRBJ1-5, with TRBD1 identical over 10 bases. Germline V gives CDR1 MNHNY, CDR2 SVGAGI (reference sequence). The CDR3 length is 15 residues. With V trimmed by 7 bases and J by 7 bases, 10 bases remained unmatched. CDR3 nucleotides: TGTGCCAGCACCCTGACAGGGGGCGCCGGGCAGCCCCAGCATTTT. This translates into CASTLTGGAGQPQHF.

The J gene is TRBJ2-3, the V gene TRBV11-2; D remains unclear. With 1 base removed from V and 3 bases from J, the gap between germline ends came to 5 bases. Looked up from germline, CDR1 is SGHAT and CDR2 is FQNNGV. The CDR3 has 13 residues. CDR3 sequence (DNA): TGTGCCAGCAGCTTAGCCCCGACAGATACGCAGTATTTT. Protein sequence: CASSLAPTDTQYF.

The V call is TRBV19, the J call TRBJ2-7, with D possibly being TRBD2 (6 bases). The V and J ends lost 8 bases and 7 bases respectively, with 18 bases between them. Germline CDR1 is LNHDA and CDR2 is SQIVND (reference sequence). The CDR3 is made up of 13 amino acids. CDR3: CASDQGVGGEQYF. For the CDR3, the DNA is TGTGCCAGTGATCAGGGAGTGGGGGGTGAGCAGTACTTC.

J is TRBJ2-2 and V is TRBV11-2; TRBD2 matches 8 bases. Trimming cost V 8 bases and J 6 bases; bases outside gene matches: 17. This CDR3 region has 17 residues. CDR1 SGHAT and CDR2 FQNNGV come from the germline V gene. Here the CDR3 DNA reads TGTGCCAGCGCTACACGGTCCGGGACTAGGTTTGCCGGGGAGCTGTTTTTT. Its translation is CASATRSGTRFAGELFF. Full variable domain (missing parts from reference TRBV11-2 and TRBJ2-2): EAGVAQSPRYKIIEKRQSVAFWCNPISGHATLYWYQQILGQGPKLLIQFQNNGVVDDSQLPKDRFSAERLKGVDSTLKIQPAKLEDSAVYLCASATRSGTRFAGELFFGEGSRLTVL.

The rearrangement joins TRBV4-1 to TRBJ1-2, with D maybe TRBD1 (6 bases). Between the trimmed V and J ends, which lost 2 bases and 8 bases, there was a span of 15 bases. The CDR3 has 14 amino acids. Per germline, CDR1 MGHRA and CDR2 YSYEKL. CDR3 nucleotide sequence: TGCGCCAGCAGCCAAAGAACAGGGACGAGAGGCTACACCTTC. It is translated as CASSQRTGTRGYTF.

The V and J genes are TRBV6-5 and TRBJ2-7; D may be TRBD2 (5 bases). The germline V gene has CDR1 MNHEY and CDR2 SVGAGI. The CDR3 is made up of 15 amino acids. The V gene lost 6 bases and the J gene lost 0 bases, with 15 bases spanning the gap. The CDR3 sequence is CASRPRTYSSYEQYF. As DNA, the CDR3 is TGTGCCAGCAGACCCCGGACTTACAGCTCCTACGAGCAGTACTTC.

The genes are TRBV4-2 and TRBJ2-3; TRBD2 might be the D (6 bases). Germline CDR1 and CDR2: LGHNA and YNFKEQ. Deletions cut 1 base from V and 0 bases from J, with 11 bases between. CDR3 length: 16 residues. The CDR3 DNA follows: TGTGCCAGCAGCCAAGCGATGGGGACTAGCACAGATACGCAGTATTTT. It yields the protein CASSQAMGTSTDTQYF.

This clone is a singleton in its sample. The chain links TRBV9 to TRBJ2-1; the D gene is possibly TRBD2 (5 bases). The CDR3 has 15 residues. Germline V lookup: CDR1 SGDLS, CDR2 YYNGEE. V lost 4 bases and J lost 0, with 11 bases in between. Here the CDR3 reads CASSPTGSSYNEQFF. The DNA of the CDR3 is TGTGCCAGCAGCCCAACGGGAAGCTCCTACAATGAGCAGTTCTTC.

V and J are TRBV7-3 and TRBJ2-7, with unresolved D. CDR1 is SGHTA and CDR2 is FQGTGA in the germline V gene. This CDR3 comprises 13 residues. Trimming left V 0 bases short and J 2 bases short, with 5 bases between. CDR3 sequence reads: CASSLTGAYEQYF. The CDR3 DNA reads as TGTGCCAGCAGCTTAACAGGAGCCTACGAGCAGTACTTC.

This clone appeared a single time. This rearrangement joins TRBV6-5 to TRBJ1-2; D may be TRBD1 (6 bases). Germline values: CDR1 MNHEY, CDR2 SVGAGI. This CDR3 has 14 amino acids. V was pared by 4 bases and J by 6 bases, with 15 bases between. CDR3 DNA sequence: TGTGCCAGCAGTTTGTCAGGGGCCCGTAATGGCTACACCTTC. Amino acids: CASSLSGARNGYTF.

This chain joins TRBV9 and TRBJ2-2, with 8 bases fitting TRBD1. The CDR3 is made up of 19 amino acids. The germline CDR1 and CDR2 sequences are SGDLS and YYNGEE. The J segment lost 2 bases and the V segment lost 0 bases, leaving 12 bases of the junction unmatched. This chain's CDR3 is CASSVERGNRGENTGELFF. The CDR3, as DNA: TGTGCCAGCAGCGTAGAGAGGGGCAACAGGGGGGAAAACACCGGGGAGCTGTTTTTT.